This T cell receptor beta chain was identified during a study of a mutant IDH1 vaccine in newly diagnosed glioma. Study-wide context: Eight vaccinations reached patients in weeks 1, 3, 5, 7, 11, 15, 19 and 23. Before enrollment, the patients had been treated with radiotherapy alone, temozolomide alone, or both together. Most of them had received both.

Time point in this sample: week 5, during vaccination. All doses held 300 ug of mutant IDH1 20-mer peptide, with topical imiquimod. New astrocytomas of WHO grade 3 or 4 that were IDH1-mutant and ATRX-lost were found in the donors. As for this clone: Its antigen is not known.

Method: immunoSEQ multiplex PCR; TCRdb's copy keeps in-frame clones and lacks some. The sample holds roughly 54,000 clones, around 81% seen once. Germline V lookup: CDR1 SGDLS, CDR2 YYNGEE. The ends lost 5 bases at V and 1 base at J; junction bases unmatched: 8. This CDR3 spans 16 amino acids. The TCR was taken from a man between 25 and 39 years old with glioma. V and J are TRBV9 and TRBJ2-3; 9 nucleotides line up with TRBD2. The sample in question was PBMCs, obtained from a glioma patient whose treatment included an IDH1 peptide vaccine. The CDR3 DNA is TGTGCCAGCAGTACTTTAGCGGGGGCCCGCACAGATACGCAGTATTTT. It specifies CASSTLAGARTDTQYF. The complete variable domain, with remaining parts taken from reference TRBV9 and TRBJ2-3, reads DSGVTQTPKHLITATGQRVTLRCSPRSGDLSVYWYQQSLDQGLQFLIQYYNGEERAKGNILERFSAQQFPDLHSELNLSSLELGDSALYFCASSTLAGARTDTQYFGPGTRLTVL.